A single sample gave rise to the 13 T cell receptor beta chains below, sequenced in a study of PD-L1 blockade in urothelial cancer. The time point denotes: peripheral blood 6 weeks after treatment start. Libraries were prepared by immunoSEQ multiplex PCR; TCRdb keeps only in-frame clonotypes and omits some of them. Among around 80,000 clones listed, approximately 89% were seen once. This material consisted of PBMCs, taken around atezolizumab (anti-PD-L1) treatment. The receptors derive from a woman aged 80 or over with urothelial cancer.

The chain joins TRBV5-6 to TRBJ2-7, with TRBD1 matching over 7 bases. In germline, CDR1 is SGHDT, CDR2 YYEEEE. The junction had 18 bases not matched to a gene; V was cut back by 3 bases and J by 6 bases. CDR3 length: 17 amino acids. The CDR3 spells CASSSTTATGVLGEQYF. CDR3 nucleotide sequence: TGTGCCAGCAGCTCCACCACGGCTACAGGGGTTCTCGGCGAGCAGTACTTC. The variable domain in full, with the rest retrieved from reference TRBV5-6 and TRBJ2-7, is DAGVTQSPTHLIKTRGQQVTLRCSPKSGHDTVSWYQQALGQGPQFIFQYYEEEERQRGNFPDRFSGHQFPNYSSELNVNALLLGDSALYLCASSSTTATGVLGEQYFGPGTRLTVT.

This chain joins TRBV6-1 and TRBJ1-2; possibly TRBD1 for D (6 bases). Germline V gene lookup returns CDR1 MNHNS and CDR2 SASEGT. V gave up 6 bases and J gave up 4 bases, with 12 bases separating them. This CDR3 is built from 13 residues. As DNA, the CDR3 is TGTGCCAGCAGCGGACAGAGTTTCTATGGCTACACCTTC. Translation: CASSGQSFYGYTF.

The genes are TRBV5-1 and TRBJ2-7, with D unclear. The CDR3 is 11 amino acids. V lost 5 bases to trimming and J lost 2 bases, with 5 bases between them. Germline CDR1 is SGHRS and CDR2 is YFSETQ. The CDR3 spells CASSSAYEQYF. DNA of the CDR3: TGCGCCAGCAGTTCCGCCTACGAGCAGTACTTC.

This clone occurred a few times. This chain links TRBV5-6 with TRBJ2-7, with 10 bases matching TRBD1. The CDR3 contains 16 residues. Germline CDR1 is SGHDT and CDR2 is YYEEEE. Trimming cost V 2 bases and J 5 bases; bases outside gene matches: 10. The CDR3 nucleotides read TGTGCCAGCAGCTTCGCCGGGACAGGGGTCTTGCACGAGCAGTACTTC. It codes for CASSFAGTGVLHEQYF. Full variable domain (outside the CDR3, taken from reference TRBV5-6 and TRBJ2-7): DAGVTQSPTHLIKTRGQQVTLRCSPKSGHDTVSWYQQALGQGPQFIFQYYEEEERQRGNFPDRFSGHQFPNYSSELNVNALLLGDSALYLCASSFAGTGVLHEQYFGPGTRLTVT.

Here the CDR3 DNA reads TGTGCCTGGAGTGTTGGTGGCAGCGCCTACGAGCAGTACTTC. It yields the protein CAWSVGGSAYEQYF. The J gene is TRBJ2-7, the V gene TRBV30, with D unclear. V lost 0 bases and J lost 2, with 11 bases in between. Germline assignment: CDR1 GTSNPN and CDR2 SVGIG (reference sequence). There are 14 residues in the CDR3.

V usage is TRBV5-1 and J usage is TRBJ2-7; 10 nucleotides align to TRBD2. The CDR3 has 16 amino acids. Germline CDR1 SGHRS, CDR2 YFSETQ. The J segment lost 1 base and the V segment lost 4 bases, leaving 8 bases of the junction unmatched. Here the CDR3 DNA reads TGCGCCAGCAGCCAAGCTCCTAGCGGGAGTTCCTACGAGCAGTACTTC. Protein sequence: CASSQAPSGSSYEQYF.

The chain joins TRBV19 to TRBJ1-1; the match to TRBD1 covers 7 bases. This CDR3 is built from 17 residues. V shed 3 bases, J shed 0 bases, and the junction held 10 bases outside the gene matches. Germline loops: CDR1 LNHDA, CDR2 SQIVND (reference sequence). The CDR3 sequence is CASSMAGQRGMNTEAFF. The DNA for the CDR3 is TGTGCCAGTAGTATGGCGGGACAGAGGGGGATGAACACTGAAGCTTTCTTT.

The chain carries TRBV6-1 and TRBJ2-2; 9 bases match TRBD1. Germline V lookup: CDR1 MNHNS, CDR2 SASEGT. The CDR3 has 14 amino acids. With V trimmed by 6 bases and J by 7 bases, 6 bases remained unmatched. The CDR3 loop reads CASSSGTGFGELFF. CDR3 sequence (DNA): TGTGCCAGCAGCTCCGGGACAGGGTTCGGGGAGCTGTTTTTT.

This clone was recorded only once. In DNA, the CDR3 is TGTGCCAGCATCCCGGGAGGGTTTCTAGCGGGAATCTACGAGCAGTACTTC. Its protein product is CASIPGGFLAGIYEQYF. The chain couples TRBV28 to TRBJ2-7; 9 nucleotides align to TRBD2. The CDR3 is made up of 17 amino acids. V shed 7 bases and J 3 bases; nucleotides not matched to a gene: 16. Germline CDR1 reads MDHEN; CDR2 reads SYDVKM.

The chain couples TRBV10-3 to TRBJ2-7, with 7 bases fitting TRBD1. The V segment lost 7 bases and the J segment 5 bases; nucleotides outside the gene matches: 8. The germline CDR1 and CDR2 sequences are ENHRY and SYGVKD. CDR3 length: 13 amino acids. The CDR3 reads CAITQQGLHEQYF. The DNA for the CDR3 is TGTGCCATCACCCAACAGGGGCTCCACGAGCAGTACTTC.

The chain has TRBV5-1 and TRBJ2-7, with D perhaps TRBD2 (5 bases). The germline V and J ends were trimmed by 5 bases and 3 bases, with 18 bases remaining between them. The germline CDR1 and CDR2 sequences are SGHRS and YFSETQ. The CDR3 sequence is 15 residues long. As DNA, the CDR3 is TGCGCCAGCAGTGAGGGCGGGTACAATGGCTACGAGCAGTACTTC. It codes for CASSEGGYNGYEQYF.

This rearrangement joins TRBV2 to TRBJ2-2; 8 bases are shared with TRBD2. This CDR3 is built from 17 residues. Germline-derived CDR1 and CDR2 are SNHLY and FYNNEI. V lost 6 bases, J lost 2 bases, and 11 bases stayed unmatched. CDR3 sequence: CASRTLIAGLNTGELFF. Written as DNA, the CDR3 is TGTGCCAGCAGGACCCTCATAGCGGGACTAAACACCGGGGAGCTGTTTTTT.

This sequence joins TRBV6-6 and TRBJ1-2; 9 nucleotides line up with TRBD1. In germline, CDR1 is MNHNY, CDR2 SVGAGI (reference sequence). Losses at the gene ends were 0 bases for V and 5 bases for J; bases not matched to a gene: 4. The CDR3 is 15 amino acids. CDR3 sequence reads: CASSYSGTGNYGYTF. The CDR3 nucleotides read TGTGCCAGCAGTTACTCCGGGACAGGGAATTATGGCTACACCTTC.